The clone carrying this TCR beta chain was detected once. Its antigen is as yet unknown. The data are from a study of shared clonotypes between healthy human individuals. A CD45RA+ naive subset and a CD45RA-negative memory subset were split from CD4+ cells. Study-level points and caveats: Against clonotypes common to all four donors, non-shared ones had lower generation probabilities.

J was trimmed by 5 bases and V by 7 bases; bases with no gene match: 9. This CDR3 comprises 14 residues. Germline V lookup: CDR1 MNHGY, CDR2 SVAAGI. Across several immunoSEQ plates, the genomic DNA of each subset was split evenly. The assay was immunoSEQ multiplex PCR, and TCRdb's table has in-frame clones only and misses some. The sample shows 2,100,000 or so clones, around 95% of them seen only once. The sample consisted of naive CD4+ T cells sorted from blood. The subset is: CD45RA+ positively selected. This chain joins TRBV6-9 and TRBJ2-7; 9 bases match TRBD1. The TCR originated in a young man in good health. The CDR3: CASNRQGEWDEQYF. The DNA of the CDR3 is TGTGCCAGCAACAGACAGGGGGAGTGGGACGAGCAGTACTTC.